The 3 T cell receptor beta chains presented below share a single source sample, sequenced in a study of blood T cell repertoires in COVID-19. Some clones are missing from TCRdb's copy, which holds only in-frame ones; the method was immunoSEQ multiplex PCR. The top ten hold about 3% of the sample, which has fewer than 200,000 clones, around 72% seen once. The sequencing sample was made of peripheral blood. The receptors shown here come from a woman of 80 years or more with acute or convalescent COVID-19.

The V call is TRBV5-1, the J call TRBJ2-7, with 7 bases matching TRBD1. CDR1 SGHRS and CDR2 YFSETQ come from the germline V gene. This CDR3 is built from 15 residues. Trimming removed 3 bases from V and 4 bases from J; junction bases left unmatched: 10. As DNA, the CDR3 is TGCGCCAGCAGCTCGCCCGAGACAGGGTGGTACGAGCAGTACTTC. Translation: CASSSPETGWYEQYF.

This sequence joins TRBV7-6 and TRBJ1-3, with no clear D. The germline gives CDR1 SGHVS, CDR2 FNYEAQ. The CDR3 is 15 residues long. V was trimmed by 1 base and J by 0 bases, leaving 7 bases between them. The CDR3 spells CASSLGGYSGNTIYF. CDR3 DNA sequence: TGTGCCAGCAGCTTAGGCGGGTACTCTGGAAACACCATATATTTT.

The chain joins TRBV5-1 to TRBJ1-1; D remains ambiguous. The ends were cut back, 0 bases at V and 5 bases at J, with 8 bases in the middle. This CDR3 is built from 13 residues. Germline-derived CDR1 and CDR2 are SGHRS and YFSETQ. The CDR3, as DNA: TGCGCCAGCAGCTTGGATGTAGAAACTGAAGCTTTCTTT. Amino acid sequence: CASSLDVETEAFF.